This T cell receptor beta chain stems from a study of blood T cells in healthy people across ages. A second PCR of about 7 to 12 cycles used a sample-barcoded 5' primer and a J-beta primer mix. From the 5' RACE reads, TCRdb called clonotypes with MiXCR, one entry per CDR3 protein. The sample holds approximately 290,000 distinct CDR3 sequences, around 29% seen once. Sequenced sample: blood. This receptor was taken from a woman aged 70-85 years in good health.

Written as DNA, the CDR3 is TGCGCCAGCAGCCCCATGTCAGCGGGAGGGAATAACAATGAGCAGTTCTTC. It yields the protein CASSPMSAGGNNNEQFF. The chain joins TRBV4-1 to TRBJ2-7; TRBD2 agrees at 10 bases. The end of the DNA is better explained by TRBJ2-1, so the J call may be wrong. The CDR3 is 17 residues long. The germline gives CDR1 MGHRA, CDR2 YSYEKL.